Shown below are 26 T cell receptor beta chains from a single sample sequenced in a study of blood T cell repertoires in COVID-19. Libraries were prepared by immunoSEQ multiplex PCR; TCRdb keeps only in-frame clonotypes and omits some of them. This sample has a few hundred thousand clones, with under 90% found just once. Sequenced: PBMCs or T cells enriched from blood (not recorded which). These receptors were obtained from a woman under 30 who had recovered from COVID-19.

The genes are TRBV9 and TRBJ2-1, with TRBD1 identical over 10 bases. Germline trimming cut 0 bases from V and 6 bases from J; bases unmatched to any gene: 3. There are 15 residues in the CDR3. Germline V CDR1 and CDR2: SGDLS, YYNGEE. CDR3 protein: CASSVGGTGVNEQFF. CDR3 in DNA: TGTGCCAGCAGCGTAGGTGGGACAGGGGTCAATGAGCAGTTCTTC.

V gene TRBV28 combines with J gene TRBJ2-1; D is ambiguous. The V end lost 2 bases, the J end lost 7 bases, and 6 bases lay between the germline ends. The CDR3 is 12 residues long. CDR1 and CDR2 from the germline V gene are MDHEN and SYDVKM. Here the CDR3 reads CASSLTRNEQFF. CDR3 bases: TGTGCCAGCAGTTTAACGAGGAATGAGCAGTTCTTC.

The chain is built from TRBV4-1 and TRBJ2-5; TRBD1 might be the D (6 bases). CDR1 MGHRA and CDR2 YSYEKL come from the germline V gene. The CDR3 totals 13 residues. The V and J ends lost 4 bases and 2 bases respectively, with 8 bases between them. The CDR3 is CASSPGQQETQYF. The DNA for the CDR3 is TGCGCCAGCAGCCCCGGACAGCAAGAGACCCAGTACTTC.

The J gene is TRBJ1-2, the V gene TRBV20-1; D is possibly TRBD1 (6 bases). V lost 6 bases and J lost 7, with 12 bases in between. This CDR3 has 11 residues. Germline lookup yields CDR1 DFQATT and CDR2 SNEGSKA (reference sequence). The CDR3 protein is CSARGSAGYTF. CDR3 bases: TGCAGTGCCAGGGGATCTGCTGGCTACACCTTC.

This clone appeared a single time. As DNA, the CDR3 is TGTGCCAGCAGTTGGGAGTTCTATGGCTACACCTTC. As protein: CASSWEFYGYTF. The V and J genes are TRBV28 and TRBJ1-2; no clear D gene. The length of the CDR3 is 12 residues. Germline loops: CDR1 MDHEN, CDR2 SYDVKM. V lost 4 bases and J lost 4, with 7 bases in between.

The chain carries TRBV6-5 and TRBJ2-7, with 7 positions matching TRBD2. Germline V gene sequence: CDR1 MNHEY, CDR2 SVGAGI. The CDR3 has 15 amino acids. V gave up 6 bases and J gave up 2 bases; unmatched junction bases: 10. CDR3 in amino acids: CASSKGREQPYEQYF. DNA of the CDR3: TGTGCCAGCAGCAAAGGGAGGGAACAACCCTACGAGCAGTACTTC.

The J gene is TRBJ2-3, the V gene TRBV24-1, with TRBD2 identical over 10 bases. The germline V gene encodes CDR1 KGHDR and CDR2 SFDVKD. V lost 10 bases to trimming and J lost 2 bases; unmatched junction nucleotides: 8. The CDR3 sequence is 15 residues long. The CDR3 spells CATYEREGNTDTQYF. In DNA, the CDR3 is TGTGCCACTTATGAGCGGGAGGGGAACACAGATACGCAGTATTTT.

The chain links TRBV14 to TRBJ1-2, with a possible D match to TRBD1 (6 bases). CDR1 SGHDN and CDR2 FVKESK come from the germline V gene. Trimming took 0 bases from V and 8 from J, leaving 13 bases between them. The CDR3 consists of 14 residues. Here the CDR3 reads CASSQERGAGGYTF. As DNA, the CDR3 is TGTGCCAGCAGCCAAGAGCGGGGGGCAGGAGGCTACACCTTC.

This chain links TRBV19 with TRBJ2-3, with D possibly being TRBD2 (6 bases). Germline lookup yields CDR1 LNHDA and CDR2 SQIVND (reference sequence). The V and J ends lost 6 bases and 2 bases respectively, with 15 bases between them. The CDR3 extends over 15 amino acids. DNA for the CDR3: TGTGCCAGTAGGGGCGCAGAGGACTACACAGATACGCAGTATTTT. Its protein is CASRGAEDYTDTQYF.

This rearrangement joins TRBV6-2 or TRBV6-3 to TRBJ2-3; D is possibly TRBD2 (7 bases). Germline values: CDR1 MNHEY, CDR2 SVGEGT. Trimming took 0 bases from V and 6 from J, leaving 16 bases between them. The CDR3 length is 16 residues. CDR3 DNA: TGTGCCAGCAGTTACTCGAGGCGGGGGCGCGGGGATACGCAGTATTTT. It is translated as CASSYSRRGRGDTQYF.

The chain employs TRBV7-9 and TRBJ1-1; 7 nucleotides align to TRBD1. The CDR3 has 14 residues. The V gene end was trimmed by 4 bases and the J gene end by 4 bases; junction bases not matched to a gene: 6. Looked up from germline, CDR1 is SEHNR and CDR2 is FQNEAQ (reference sequence). In nucleotides, the CDR3 is TGTGCCAGCAGCTCCGACAGGGATGGCACTGAAGCTTTCTTT. It encodes CASSSDRDGTEAFF. Full variable domain (missing parts from reference TRBV7-9 and TRBJ1-1): DTGVSQNPRHKITKRGQNVTFRCDPISEHNRLYWYRQTLGQGPEFLTYFQNEAQLEKSRLLSDRFSAERPKGSFSTLEIQRTEQGDSAMYLCASSSDRDGTEAFFGQGTRLTVV.

J is TRBJ2-3 and V is TRBV10-2, with TRBD1 identical over 9 bases. V lost 6 bases and J lost 3; bases outside the gene matches: 4. Germline CDR1 is WSHSY and CDR2 is SAAADI. This CDR3 has 14 amino acids. For the CDR3, the DNA is TGCGCCAGCAGATCGGGACAGGGTACAGATACGCAGTATTTT. Its protein product is CASRSGQGTDTQYF.

The V call is TRBV7-9, the J call TRBJ1-1; TRBD1 matches at 7 bases. CDR3 length equals 14 residues. The J segment lost 1 base and the V segment lost 3 bases, leaving 2 bases of the junction unmatched. CDR1 and CDR2 (germline): SEHNR, FQNEAQ (reference sequence). The CDR3 sequence is CASSFRQGNTEAFF. The CDR3 nucleotides are TGTGCCAGCAGCTTTCGACAGGGGAACACTGAAGCTTTCTTT.

The CDR3 protein is CASSRDRLTEKLFF. CDR3 sequence (DNA): TGCGCCAGCAGCCGGGACAGGCTGACTGAAAAACTGTTTTTT. The J gene is TRBJ1-4, the V gene TRBV5-1, with 8 bases aligning to TRBD1. Trimming took 4 bases from V and 7 from J; bases not matched to a gene: 6. The germline V gene has CDR1 SGHRS and CDR2 YFSETQ. This CDR3 spans 14 amino acids.

This chain connects TRBV19 to TRBJ1-4; D not certain. The CDR3 sequence is 15 residues long. The V gene's germline CDR1 is LNHDA and CDR2 SQIVND (reference sequence). Trimming took off 3 bases at V and 8 bases at J, with 16 bases between the two ends. The CDR3, as DNA: TGTGCCAGTAGTATCCCCGGCAGGTCCAGGGAAAAACTGTTTTTT. This encodes CASSIPGRSREKLFF.

As regards this clone: An end of the junction differs from the germline gene, which may be a read error. The chain joins TRBV11-2 to TRBJ2-1, with 7 bases matching TRBD2. Looked up from germline, CDR1 is SGHAT and CDR2 is FQNNGV. This CDR3 spans 18 amino acids. CDR3: CASSLERDPASRYNEQFF. The CDR3 DNA follows: TGTGCCAGCAGCCTAGAGCGGGATCCGGCCAGTCGCTACAATGAGCAGTTCTTC.

CDR3 coding DNA: TGTGCCAGCTCACCACCGATGTCAGCTAATGAAAAACTGTTTTTT. It codes for CASSPPMSANEKLFF. J is TRBJ1-4 and V is TRBV18, with D unresolved. Germline V gene data show CDR1 as KGHSH and CDR2 as LQKENI. V lost 0 bases and J lost 3, with 8 bases in between. There are 15 residues in the CDR3.

The gene calls are TRBV3-1 (or the pseudogene TRBV3-2) and TRBJ1-1, with D uncertain. Trimming stripped 0 bases from V and 3 bases from J, with 8 bases between. Germline loops: CDR1 LGHDT, CDR2 YNNKEL (reference sequence). The CDR3 loop spans 14 amino acids. DNA for the CDR3: TGTGCCAGCAGCCAAGATTGGGGAGACACTGAAGCTTTCTTT. It specifies CASSQDWGDTEAFF.

V is TRBV28 and J is TRBJ2-7; TRBD1 agrees at 8 bases. There are 16 residues in the CDR3. CDR1 is MDHEN and CDR2 is SYDVKM in the germline V gene. The trim removed 7 bases at V and 2 bases at J, leaving 13 bases unmatched. This chain's CDR3 is CASTGPQGQVTYEQYF. As DNA, the CDR3 is TGTGCCAGCACCGGACCCCAGGGACAGGTCACCTACGAGCAGTACTTC.

This clone has only a few counts. The V and J genes are TRBV2 and TRBJ1-3, with a weak D call TRBD1 (5 bases). CDR3 length: 15 amino acids. V was trimmed by 8 bases and J by 4 bases, leaving 18 bases between them. Germline assignment: CDR1 SNHLY and CDR2 FYNNEI. The CDR3, as DNA: TGTGCCAGCGAACGGGACTCAGGATCCGGAAACACCATATATTTT. Translated: CASERDSGSGNTIYF.

This sequence joins TRBV7-9 and TRBJ1-4; 10 bases fit TRBD1. Germline CDR1 reads SEHNR; CDR2 reads FQNEAQ (reference sequence). The CDR3 contains 14 residues. Trimming removed 3 bases from V and 6 bases from J; junction bases left unmatched: 1. This CDR3 reads CASSFGTGDEKLFF. CDR3 bases: TGTGCCAGCAGCTTCGGGACAGGGGATGAAAAACTGTTTTTT.

This sequence joins TRBV6-2 or TRBV6-3 and TRBJ1-1, with TRBD1 identical over 7 bases. With V trimmed by 6 bases and J by 4 bases, 17 bases remained unmatched. CDR3 length: 17 residues. The germline gives CDR1 MNHEY, CDR2 SVGEGT. This chain's CDR3 is CASSPLLDRASGTEAFF. The CDR3 coding sequence is TGTGCCAGCAGCCCACTCCTCGACAGGGCGAGCGGCACTGAAGCTTTCTTT.

The chain recombines TRBV5-1 with TRBJ1-1, with D maybe TRBD1 (6 bases). The V end lost 0 bases, the J end lost 5 bases, and 14 bases lay between the germline ends. Germline CDR1 SGHRS, CDR2 YFSETQ. This CDR3 has 15 amino acids. The DNA of the CDR3 is TGCGCCAGCAGCTTGGAGGTCGCAGGGGTAACTGAAGCTTTCTTT. Translation gives CASSLEVAGVTEAFF.

This clone was seen just once. The gene calls are TRBV7-9 and TRBJ1-1, with TRBD1 as a possible D gene (6 bases). The CDR3 spans 13 residues. The germline V gene has CDR1 SEHNR and CDR2 FQNEAQ (reference sequence). Trimming took 6 bases from V and 7 from J, leaving 15 bases between them. CDR3 region: CASRIPGGGEAFF. The CDR3 coding sequence is TGTGCCAGCAGAATACCGGGGGGCGGTGAAGCTTTCTTT.

J is TRBJ2-1 and V is TRBV19; 9 nucleotides align to TRBD2. The length of the CDR3 is 15 residues. Losses at the gene ends were 5 bases for V and 5 bases for J; bases not matched to a gene: 7. CDR1 and CDR2 (germline): LNHDA, SQIVND (reference sequence). The CDR3 here is CASSAPTSGHNEQFF. In DNA form, the CDR3 reads TGTGCCAGTAGTGCTCCGACTAGCGGCCACAATGAGCAGTTCTTC. The full variable domain, completed using reference TRBV19 and TRBJ2-1, is DGGITQSPKYLFRKEGQNVTLSCEQNLNHDAMYWYRQDPGQGLRLIYYSQIVNDFQKGDIAEGYSVSREKKESFPLTVTSAQKNPTAFYLCASSAPTSGHNEQFFGPGTRLTVL.

The chain uses TRBV28 and TRBJ1-2; possible D gene TRBD1, 5 bases. The germline CDR1 and CDR2 sequences are MDHEN and SYDVKM. The germline V and J ends were trimmed by 7 bases and 4 bases, with 16 bases remaining between them. The CDR3 is made up of 14 amino acids. The CDR3 region has the DNA TGTGCCAGCAAAGGGGAGGGGAGAGCCTATGGCTACACCTTC. As protein: CASKGEGRAYGYTF.